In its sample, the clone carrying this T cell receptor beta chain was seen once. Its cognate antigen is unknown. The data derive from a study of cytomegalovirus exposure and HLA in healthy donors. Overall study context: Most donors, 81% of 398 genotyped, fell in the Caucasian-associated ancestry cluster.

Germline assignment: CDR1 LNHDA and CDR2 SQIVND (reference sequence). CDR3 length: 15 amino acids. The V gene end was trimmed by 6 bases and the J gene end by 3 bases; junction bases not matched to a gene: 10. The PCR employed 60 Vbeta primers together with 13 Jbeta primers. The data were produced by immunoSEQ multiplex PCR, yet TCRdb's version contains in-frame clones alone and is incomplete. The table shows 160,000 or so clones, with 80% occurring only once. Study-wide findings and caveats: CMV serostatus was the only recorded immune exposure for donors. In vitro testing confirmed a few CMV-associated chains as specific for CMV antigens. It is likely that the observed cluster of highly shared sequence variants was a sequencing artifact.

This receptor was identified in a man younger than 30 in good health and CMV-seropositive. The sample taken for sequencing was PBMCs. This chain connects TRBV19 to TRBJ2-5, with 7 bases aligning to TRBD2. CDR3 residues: CASSALGGSEETQYF. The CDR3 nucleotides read TGTGCCAGTAGCGCCCTTGGCGGGAGTGAAGAGACCCAGTACTTC.